This T cell receptor beta chain was documented in a study of T cells in Graves' hyperthyroidism and ophthalmopathy. This clonotype has at least ten counts. Amplified regions were TCR beta CDR3 sequences from RNA transcripts. The HTBI set primed first-round TCR CDR3 RT-PCR. TCRdb recomputed calls from the multiplex PCR reads with MiXCR, one row per CDR3 protein. The sample yields 340,000 or so distinct CDR3 sequences, over 15% seen once. CDR3 length: 13 amino acids. Per germline, CDR1 DFQATT and CDR2 SNEGSKA (reference sequence). Trimming stripped 6 bases from V and 3 bases from J, with 14 bases between.

The receptor was derived from a woman aged 45-65 years with Graves' hyperthyroidism. The chain joins TRBV20-1 to TRBJ1-1, with a possible D match to TRBD1 (5 bases). Sequenced material: blood. The CDR3 here is CSAKKSRDTEAFF. The CDR3 DNA sequence: TGCAGTGCGAAAAAGAGCAGGGACACTGAAGCTTTCTTT.